This entry features one TCR beta chain sequence. Its antigen is not known. Additional DNA sequences in this sample encode the identical CDR3. The V end was cut by 2 bases, the J end by 1 base, with 8 bases between. The CDR3 length is 14 residues. In germline, CDR1 is MNHNS, CDR2 SASEGT. The entry originates in a study of cytomegalovirus exposure and HLA in healthy donors. Study results and limitations: Later analysis associated a missense DCLRE1C variant with TCR beta V- and J-gene trimming. Many donors shared some public TCRs, even though most TCR sequences were rare. In vitro work confirmed that a few CMV-associated chains recognize CMV antigens.

Primers: 60 Vbeta forward and 13 Jbeta reverse. Measured with immunoSEQ multiplex PCR; TCRdb has only the in-frame clones, and not every one. The record lists about 59,000 clones, of which the ten most abundant hold approximately 5.6%. The chain is built from TRBV6-1 and TRBJ1-2; maybe TRBD1 (5 bases). This clonotype was sampled from a man aged 25 to 45 in good health and CMV-seropositive. The sample taken for sequencing was PBMCs. The chain's CDR3 is CASSESGINYGYTF. Here the CDR3 DNA reads TGTGCCAGCAGTGAATCAGGGATTAACTATGGCTACACCTTC.